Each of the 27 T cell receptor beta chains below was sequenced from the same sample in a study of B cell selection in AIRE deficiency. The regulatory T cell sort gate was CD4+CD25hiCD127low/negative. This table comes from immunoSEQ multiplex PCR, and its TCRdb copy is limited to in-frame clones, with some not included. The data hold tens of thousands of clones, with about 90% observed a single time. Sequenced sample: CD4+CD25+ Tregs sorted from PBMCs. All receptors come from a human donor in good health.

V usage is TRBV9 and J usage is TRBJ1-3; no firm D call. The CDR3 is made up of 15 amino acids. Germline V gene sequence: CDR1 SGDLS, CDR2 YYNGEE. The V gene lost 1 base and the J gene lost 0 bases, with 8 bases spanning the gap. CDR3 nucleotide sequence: TGTGCCAGCAGCGTATCAGGCAGCTCTGGAAACACCATATATTTT. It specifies CASSVSGSSGNTIYF.

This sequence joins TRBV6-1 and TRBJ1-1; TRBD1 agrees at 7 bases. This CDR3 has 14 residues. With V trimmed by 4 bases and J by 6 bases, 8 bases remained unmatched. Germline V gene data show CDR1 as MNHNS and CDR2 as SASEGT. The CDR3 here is CASSAGGIISEAFF. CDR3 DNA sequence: TGTGCCAGCAGTGCAGGGGGGATAATCTCTGAAGCTTTCTTT.

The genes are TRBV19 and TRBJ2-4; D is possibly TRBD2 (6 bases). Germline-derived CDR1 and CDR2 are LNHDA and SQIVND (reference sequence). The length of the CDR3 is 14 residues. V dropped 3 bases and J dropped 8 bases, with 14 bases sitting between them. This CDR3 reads CASSMSGGEDIQYF. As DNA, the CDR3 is TGTGCCAGTAGTATGTCCGGAGGGGAGGACATTCAGTACTTC.

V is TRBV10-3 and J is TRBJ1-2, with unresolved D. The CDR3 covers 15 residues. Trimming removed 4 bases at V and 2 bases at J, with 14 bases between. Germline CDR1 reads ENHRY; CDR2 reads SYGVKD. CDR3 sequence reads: CAISGGITSNYGYTF. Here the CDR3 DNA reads TGTGCCATCAGTGGCGGGATCACAAGCAACTATGGCTACACCTTC.

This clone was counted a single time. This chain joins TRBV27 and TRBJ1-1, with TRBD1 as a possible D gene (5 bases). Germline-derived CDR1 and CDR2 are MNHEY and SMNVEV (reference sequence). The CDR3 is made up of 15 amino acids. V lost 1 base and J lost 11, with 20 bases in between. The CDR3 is CASSLYGRAAAGAFF. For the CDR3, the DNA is TGTGCCAGCAGTTTATACGGCAGGGCCGCCGCCGGGGCTTTCTTT.

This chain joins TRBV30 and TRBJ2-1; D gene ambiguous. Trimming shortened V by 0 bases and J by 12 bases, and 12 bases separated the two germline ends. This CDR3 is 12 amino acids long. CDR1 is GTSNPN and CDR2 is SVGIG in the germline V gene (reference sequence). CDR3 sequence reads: CAWSVVSKSQFF. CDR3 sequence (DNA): TGTGCCTGGAGTGTAGTGTCCAAATCGCAGTTCTTC.

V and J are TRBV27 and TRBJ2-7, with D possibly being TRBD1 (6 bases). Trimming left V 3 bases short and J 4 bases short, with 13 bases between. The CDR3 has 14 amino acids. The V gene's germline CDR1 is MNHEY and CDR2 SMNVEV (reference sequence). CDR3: CASSFAGAQYEQYF. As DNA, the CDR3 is TGTGCCAGCAGTTTCGCAGGGGCACAATACGAGCAGTACTTC.

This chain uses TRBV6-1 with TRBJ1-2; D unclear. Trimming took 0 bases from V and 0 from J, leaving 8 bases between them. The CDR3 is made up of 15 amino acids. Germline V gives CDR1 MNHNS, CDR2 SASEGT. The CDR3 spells CASSEAFSANYGYTF. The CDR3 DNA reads TGTGCCAGCAGTGAAGCTTTTTCAGCTAACTATGGCTACACCTTC.

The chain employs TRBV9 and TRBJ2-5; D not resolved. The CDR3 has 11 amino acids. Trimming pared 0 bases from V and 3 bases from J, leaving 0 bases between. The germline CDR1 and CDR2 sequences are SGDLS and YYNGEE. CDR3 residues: CASSVEETQYF. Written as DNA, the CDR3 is TGTGCCAGCAGCGTAGAAGAGACCCAGTACTTC.

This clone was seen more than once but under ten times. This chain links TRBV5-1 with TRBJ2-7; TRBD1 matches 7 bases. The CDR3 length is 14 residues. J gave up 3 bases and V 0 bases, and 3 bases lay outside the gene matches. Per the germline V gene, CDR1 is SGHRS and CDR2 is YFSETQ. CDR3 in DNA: TGCGCCAGCAGCTTGGGACAGGGTAACTACGAGCAGTACTTC. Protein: CASSLGQGNYEQYF.

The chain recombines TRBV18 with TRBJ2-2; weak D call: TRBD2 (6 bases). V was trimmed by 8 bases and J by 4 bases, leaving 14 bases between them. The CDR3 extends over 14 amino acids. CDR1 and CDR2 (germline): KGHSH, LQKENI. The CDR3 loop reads CASGRGRSTGELFF. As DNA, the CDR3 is TGTGCCAGCGGACGAGGGAGGAGCACCGGGGAGCTGTTTTTT.

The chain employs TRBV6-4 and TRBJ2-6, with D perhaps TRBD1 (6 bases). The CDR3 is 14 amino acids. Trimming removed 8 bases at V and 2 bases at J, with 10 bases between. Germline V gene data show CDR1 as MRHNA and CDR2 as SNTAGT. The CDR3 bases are TGTGCCAGCTCGAGGACAGCTGGGGCCAACGTCCTGACTTTC. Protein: CASSRTAGANVLTF.

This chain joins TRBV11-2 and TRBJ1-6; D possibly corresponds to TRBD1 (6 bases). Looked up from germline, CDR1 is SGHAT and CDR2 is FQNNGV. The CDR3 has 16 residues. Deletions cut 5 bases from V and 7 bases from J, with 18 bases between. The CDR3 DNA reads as TGTGCCAGCAGCCCCCGGGGGCAGCTCCCCAATTCACCCCTCCACTTT. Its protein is CASSPRGQLPNSPLHF.

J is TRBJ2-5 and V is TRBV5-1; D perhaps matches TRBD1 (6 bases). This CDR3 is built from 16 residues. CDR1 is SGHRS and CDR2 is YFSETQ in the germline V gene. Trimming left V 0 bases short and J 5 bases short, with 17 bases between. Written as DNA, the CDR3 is TGCGCCAGCAGCTTGGACGTTGTGGGGGCTGGGGAGACCCAGTACTTC. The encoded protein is CASSLDVVGAGETQYF.

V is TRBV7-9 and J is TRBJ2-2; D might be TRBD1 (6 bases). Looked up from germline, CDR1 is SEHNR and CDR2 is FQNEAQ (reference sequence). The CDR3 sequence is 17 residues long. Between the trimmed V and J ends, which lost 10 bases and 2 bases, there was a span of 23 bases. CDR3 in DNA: TGTGCCACCACGATCCCCCTGACAGGACACAACACCGGGGAGCTGTTTTTT. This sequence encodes CATTIPLTGHNTGELFF.

CDR3 coding DNA: TGCGCCAGCAGTCCTGGGCGGGGATCCCCATCTTACGAGCAGTACTTC. It translates to CASSPGRGSPSYEQYF. The chain has TRBV10-2 and TRBJ2-7, with D possibly being TRBD2 (6 bases). This CDR3 has 16 residues. The germline V gene has CDR1 WSHSY and CDR2 SAAADI. Between the trimmed V and J ends, which lost 5 bases and 4 bases, there was a span of 21 bases.

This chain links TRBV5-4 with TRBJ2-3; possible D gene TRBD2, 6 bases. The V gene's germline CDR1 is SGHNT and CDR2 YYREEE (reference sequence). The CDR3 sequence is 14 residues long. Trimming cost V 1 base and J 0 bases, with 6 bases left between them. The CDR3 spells CASSLRESTDTQYF. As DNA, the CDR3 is TGTGCCAGCAGCTTGCGGGAGAGCACAGATACGCAGTATTTT.

The CDR3 sequence: CASSLAQNDFAPYEQYF. CDR3 coding DNA: TGTGCCAGCAGCTTAGCGCAAAATGACTTCGCTCCCTACGAGCAGTACTTC. This chain uses TRBV7-9 with TRBJ2-7; no definite D call. The CDR3 spans 17 residues. CDR1 is SEHNR, CDR2 FQNEAQ, per germline (reference sequence). Trimming removed 0 bases at V and 2 bases at J, with 17 bases between.

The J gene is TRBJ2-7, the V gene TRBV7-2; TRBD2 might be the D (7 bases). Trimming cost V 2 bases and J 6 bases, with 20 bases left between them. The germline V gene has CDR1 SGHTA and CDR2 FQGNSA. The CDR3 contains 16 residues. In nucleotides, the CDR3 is TGTGCCAGCAGCTTACCCCCGGAGGGGGGGGTTTTCGAGCAGTACTTC. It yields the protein CASSLPPEGGVFEQYF.

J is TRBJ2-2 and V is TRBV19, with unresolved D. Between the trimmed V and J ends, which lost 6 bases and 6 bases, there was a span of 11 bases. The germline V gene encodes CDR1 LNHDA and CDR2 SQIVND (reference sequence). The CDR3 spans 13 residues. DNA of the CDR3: TGTGCCAGTAGACCCTTAGCCTCCGGGGAGCTGTTTTTT. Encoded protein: CASRPLASGELFF.

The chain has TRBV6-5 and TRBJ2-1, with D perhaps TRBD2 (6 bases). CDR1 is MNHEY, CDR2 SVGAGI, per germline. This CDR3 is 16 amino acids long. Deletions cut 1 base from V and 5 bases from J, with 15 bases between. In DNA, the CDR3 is TGTGCCAGCAGTTACTTGGGGGGTGGGCGACACAATGAGCAGTTCTTC. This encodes CASSYLGGGRHNEQFF.

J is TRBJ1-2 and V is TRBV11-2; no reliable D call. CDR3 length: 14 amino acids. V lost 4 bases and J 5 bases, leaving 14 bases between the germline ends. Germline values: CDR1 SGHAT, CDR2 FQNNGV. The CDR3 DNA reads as TGTGCCAGCAGCTCGGACTCGCGGCTGTATGGCTACACCTTC. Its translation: CASSSDSRLYGYTF. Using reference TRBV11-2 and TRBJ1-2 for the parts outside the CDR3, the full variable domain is EAGVAQSPRYKIIEKRQSVAFWCNPISGHATLYWYQQILGQGPKLLIQFQNNGVVDDSQLPKDRFSAERLKGVDSTLKIQPAKLEDSAVYLCASSSDSRLYGYTFGSGTRLTVV.

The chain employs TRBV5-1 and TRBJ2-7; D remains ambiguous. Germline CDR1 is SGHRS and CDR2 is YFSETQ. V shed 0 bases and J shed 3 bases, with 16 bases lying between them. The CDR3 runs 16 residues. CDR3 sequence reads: CASSLVPGSSSYEQYF. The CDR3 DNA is TGCGCCAGCAGCTTGGTCCCGGGCTCATCGAGCTACGAGCAGTACTTC.

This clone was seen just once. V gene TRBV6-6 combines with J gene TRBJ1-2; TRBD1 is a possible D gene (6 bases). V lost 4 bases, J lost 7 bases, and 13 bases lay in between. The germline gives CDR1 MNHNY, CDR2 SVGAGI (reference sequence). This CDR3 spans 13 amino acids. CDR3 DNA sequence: TGTGCCAGCAGTTGGGGGGCGAGTGGTGGCTACACCTTC. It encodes CASSWGASGGYTF.

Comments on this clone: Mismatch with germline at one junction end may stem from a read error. The DNA of the CDR3 is TGCGCCAGCAGTGAGTCGAATAGCGGGGGGGTTAGGCACTTC. Amino acid sequence: CASSESNSGGVRHF. The chain is built from TRBV10-2 and TRBJ2-5; 11 bases are shared with TRBD2. The CDR3 covers 14 residues. Germline V gene data show CDR1 as WSHSY and CDR2 as SAAADI.

The CDR3 DNA reads as TGCGCCAGCAGCTTGGGTGCGGCGGTGTCATACAATGAGCAGTTCTTC. Residues: CASSLGAAVSYNEQFF. This chain joins TRBV5-1 and TRBJ2-1; D unresolved. V was clipped by 0 bases and J by 4 bases, with 14 bases between them. Germline CDR1 and CDR2: SGHRS and YFSETQ. The CDR3 is 16 amino acids.

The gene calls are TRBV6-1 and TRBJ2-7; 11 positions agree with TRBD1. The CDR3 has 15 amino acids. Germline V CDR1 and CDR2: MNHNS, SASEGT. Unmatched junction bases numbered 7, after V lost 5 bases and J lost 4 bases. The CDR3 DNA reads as TGTGCCAGCAGTCTCCGGGACAGGGGGGCGTACGAGCAGTACTTC. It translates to CASSLRDRGAYEQYF.